This TCR beta chain stems from a study of cytomegalovirus exposure and HLA in healthy donors. Worth noting for this clone: Its antigen remains unknown.

A multiplex PCR was run with 60 Vbeta primers and 13 Jbeta primers. Profiling relied on immunoSEQ multiplex PCR, and the TCRdb table lists in-frame clones only, not all of them. Of approximately 190,000 clones in the sample, 75% to 90% were seen once. This CDR3 region has 15 residues. The germline CDR1 and CDR2 sequences are LNHDA and SQIVND (reference sequence). Trimming stripped 6 bases from V and 0 bases from J, with 12 bases between. Study-wide results and caveats: Association of a missense DCLRE1C variant with TCR beta V- and J-gene trimming was reported in a later analysis.

The chain links TRBV19 to TRBJ1-5, with no clear D. This receptor was obtained from a man in his forties or fifties in good health and CMV-seropositive. Source material: PBMCs. CDR3 sequence reads: CASSPAGSSNQPQHF. Written as DNA, the CDR3 is TGTGCCAGTAGCCCAGCAGGTTCTAGCAATCAGCCCCAGCATTTT.